These T cell receptor beta chains were read from a single sample in a study of cytomegalovirus exposure and HLA in healthy donors. Using immunoSEQ multiplex PCR, the repertoire was profiled, and TCRdb retains in-frame clones only, with some absent. The table shows fewer than 250,000 clones, with 74% occurring only once. The sequencing sample was made of PBMCs. Every receptor here comes from a woman aged 25 to 39 in good health and CMV-seropositive. The CDR3 runs from the conserved cysteine through the conserved F or W. D genes are given only for firm matches. Not every row has a clone size; where given, it reads once, few, many or a size class.

j_call v_call clone_size d_call cdr3_aa cdr3_nt
TRBJ2-7 TRBV5-1 - - CASSLMAGWAYEQYF TGCGCCAGCAGCTTGATGGCAGGGTGGGCCTACGAGCAGTACTTC
TRBJ1-4 TRBV7-9 once - CSSSLVRGEKLFF TGTTCCAGCAGCTTAGTACGGGGGGAAAAACTGTTTTTT
TRBJ2-2 TRBV5-1 - - CASSSLSASTGELFF TGCGCCAGCAGCTCACTGAGCGCCTCCACCGGGGAGCTGTTTTTT
TRBJ2-1 TRBV5-4 - TRBD2 CASSLVAGGRNEQFF TGTGCCAGCAGCTTAGTAGCGGGAGGTCGAAATGAGCAGTTCTTC
TRBJ2-1 TRBV4-1 - - CASSQGSEGNEQFF TGCGCCAGCAGCCAAGGGTCTGAGGGCAATGAGCAGTTCTTC
TRBJ2-7 TRBV19 once TRBD1 CASSTWTGEQYF TGTGCCAGTAGTACCTGGACAGGCGAGCAGTACTTC
TRBJ2-1 TRBV6-4 - TRBD2 CASSDSGTSGWNEQFF TGTGCCAGCAGTGACTCTGGGACTAGCGGTTGGAATGAGCAGTTCTTC
TRBJ2-5 TRBV28 - - CASSPSRVKETQYF TGTGCCAGCAGCCCCTCGAGGGTTAAGGAGACCCAGTACTTC
TRBJ2-1 TRBV6-4 - - CASGRTPGDEQFF TGTGCCAGCGGCCGGACGCCAGGGGATGAGCAGTTCTTC
TRBJ2-5 TRBV5-6 once TRBD1 CASSLTGGETQYF TGTGCCAGCAGCCTGACAGGGGGAGAGACCCAGTACTTC
TRBJ2-1 TRBV7-2 - TRBD2 CASSPPGLAADYNEQFF TGTGCCAGCAGCCCTCCGGGACTAGCGGCCGACTACAATGAGCAGTTCTTC